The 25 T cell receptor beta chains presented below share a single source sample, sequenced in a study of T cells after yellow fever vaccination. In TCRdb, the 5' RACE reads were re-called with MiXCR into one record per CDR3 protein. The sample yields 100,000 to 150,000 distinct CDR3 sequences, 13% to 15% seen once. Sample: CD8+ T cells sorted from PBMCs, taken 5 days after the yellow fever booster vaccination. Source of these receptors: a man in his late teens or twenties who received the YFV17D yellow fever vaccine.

The CDR3 sequence is CASTATSAFYTDTQYF. CDR3 DNA sequence: TGTGCCAGCACCGCGACTAGCGCTTTTTACACAGATACGCAGTATTTT. This chain uses TRBV3-1 with TRBJ2-3, with 8 positions matching TRBD2. Germline V gene sequence: CDR1 LGHDT, CDR2 YNNKEL (reference sequence). J lost 2 bases, V lost 7 bases, and 11 bases had no gene match. The CDR3 has 16 residues.

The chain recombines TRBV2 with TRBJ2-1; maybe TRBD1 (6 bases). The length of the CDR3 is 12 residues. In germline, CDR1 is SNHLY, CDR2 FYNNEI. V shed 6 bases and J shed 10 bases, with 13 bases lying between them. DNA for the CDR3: TGTGCCAGCAGCGGTGGGGGCCGGGAGCAGTTCTTC. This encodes CASSGGGREQFF.

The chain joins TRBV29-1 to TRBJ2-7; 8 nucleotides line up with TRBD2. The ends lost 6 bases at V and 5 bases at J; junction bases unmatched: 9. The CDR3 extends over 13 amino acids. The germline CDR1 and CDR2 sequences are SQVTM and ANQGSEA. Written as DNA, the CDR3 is TGCAGCGTGTGGGGGTCGGGAGGGGACGAGCAGTACTTC. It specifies CSVWGSGGDEQYF.

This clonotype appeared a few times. This CDR3 reads CASSWSRTNDTQYF. The CDR3 bases are TGTGCCAGCAGTTGGTCCAGGACTAATGATACGCAGTATTTT. This chain uses TRBV6-6 with TRBJ2-3; D may be TRBD2 (6 bases). V lost 4 bases and J 6 bases, leaving 14 bases between the germline ends. The CDR3 loop spans 14 amino acids. Germline CDR1 is MNHNY and CDR2 is SVGAGI (reference sequence).

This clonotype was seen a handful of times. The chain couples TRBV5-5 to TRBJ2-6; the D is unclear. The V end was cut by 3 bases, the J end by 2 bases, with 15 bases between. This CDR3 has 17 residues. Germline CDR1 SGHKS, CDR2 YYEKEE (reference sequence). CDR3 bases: TGTGCCAGCAGCTGGGGTGACACCGAGCCTGGGGCCAACGTCCTGACTTTC. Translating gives CASSWGDTEPGANVLTF.

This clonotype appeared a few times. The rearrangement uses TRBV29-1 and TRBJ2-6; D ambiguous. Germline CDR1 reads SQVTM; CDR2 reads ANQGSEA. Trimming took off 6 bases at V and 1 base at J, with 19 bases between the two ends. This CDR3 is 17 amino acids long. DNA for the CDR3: TGCAGCGTACAAAACCCGAGCCGAGTTTCTGGGGCCAACGTCCTGACTTTC. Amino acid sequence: CSVQNPSRVSGANVLTF.

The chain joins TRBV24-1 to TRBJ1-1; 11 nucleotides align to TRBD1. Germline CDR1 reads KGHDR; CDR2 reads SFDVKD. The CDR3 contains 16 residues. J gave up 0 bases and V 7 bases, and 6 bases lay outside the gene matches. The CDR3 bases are TGTGCCACCAGCCCGGGACAGGGGGGGATGAACACTGAAGCTTTCTTT. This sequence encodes CATSPGQGGMNTEAFF.

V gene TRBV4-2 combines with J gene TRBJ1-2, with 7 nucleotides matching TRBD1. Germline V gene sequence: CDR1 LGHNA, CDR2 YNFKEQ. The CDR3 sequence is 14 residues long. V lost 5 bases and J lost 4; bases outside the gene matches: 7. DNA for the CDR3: TGTGCCAGCAGCAACCGGGACAGCATCTATGGCTACACCTTC. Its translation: CASSNRDSIYGYTF.

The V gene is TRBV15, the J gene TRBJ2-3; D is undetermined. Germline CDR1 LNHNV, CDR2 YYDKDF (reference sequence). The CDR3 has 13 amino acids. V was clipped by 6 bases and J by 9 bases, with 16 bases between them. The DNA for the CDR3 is TGTGCCACCAGAGACAATTTAGGAGAGACGCAGTATTTT. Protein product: CATRDNLGETQYF.

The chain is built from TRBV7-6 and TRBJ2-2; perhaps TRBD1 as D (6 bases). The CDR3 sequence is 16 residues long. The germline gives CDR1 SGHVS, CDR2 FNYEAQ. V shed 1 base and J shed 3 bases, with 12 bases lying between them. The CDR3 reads CASSLGWDTHTGELFF. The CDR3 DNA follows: TGTGCCAGCAGCTTAGGGTGGGACACCCACACCGGGGAGCTGTTTTTT.

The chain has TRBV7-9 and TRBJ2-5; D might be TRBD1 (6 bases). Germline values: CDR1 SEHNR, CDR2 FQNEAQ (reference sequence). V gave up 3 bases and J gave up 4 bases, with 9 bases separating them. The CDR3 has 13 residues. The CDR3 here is CASSLQGLETQYF. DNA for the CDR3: TGTGCCAGCAGCTTGCAGGGGTTAGAGACCCAGTACTTC. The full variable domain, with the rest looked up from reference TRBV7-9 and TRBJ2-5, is DTGVSQNPRHKITKRGQNVTFRCDPISEHNRLYWYRQTLGQGPEFLTYFQNEAQLEKSRLLSDRFSAERPKGSFSTLEIQRTEQGDSAMYLCASSLQGLETQYFGPGTRLLVL.

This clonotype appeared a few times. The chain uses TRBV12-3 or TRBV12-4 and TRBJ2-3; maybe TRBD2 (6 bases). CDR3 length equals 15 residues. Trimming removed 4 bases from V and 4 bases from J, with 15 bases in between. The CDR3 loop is CASSYTGTYPDTQYF. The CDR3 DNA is TGTGCCAGCAGTTACACCGGGACTTACCCAGATACGCAGTATTTT.

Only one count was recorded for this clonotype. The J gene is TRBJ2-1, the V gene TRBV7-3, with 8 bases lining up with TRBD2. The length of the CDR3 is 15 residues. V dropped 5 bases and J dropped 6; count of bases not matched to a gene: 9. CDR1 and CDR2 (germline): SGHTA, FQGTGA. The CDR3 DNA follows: TGTGCCAGCAGCACGGACGGGACTAGTGGCAATGAGCAGTTCTTC. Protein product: CASSTDGTSGNEQFF.

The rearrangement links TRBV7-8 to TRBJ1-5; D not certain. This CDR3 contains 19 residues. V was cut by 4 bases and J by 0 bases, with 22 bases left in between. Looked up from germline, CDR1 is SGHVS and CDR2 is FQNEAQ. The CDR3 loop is CASSSDGIGPRYSNQPQHF. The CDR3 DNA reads TGTGCCAGCAGCTCGGATGGGATCGGCCCTCGATATAGCAATCAGCCCCAGCATTTT.

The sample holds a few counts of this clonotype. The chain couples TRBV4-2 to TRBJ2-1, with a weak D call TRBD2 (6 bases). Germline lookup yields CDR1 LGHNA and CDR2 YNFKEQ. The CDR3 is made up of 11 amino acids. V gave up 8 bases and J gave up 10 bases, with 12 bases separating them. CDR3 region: CASQEGMEQFF. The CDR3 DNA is TGTGCCAGCCAGGAGGGTATGGAGCAGTTCTTC.

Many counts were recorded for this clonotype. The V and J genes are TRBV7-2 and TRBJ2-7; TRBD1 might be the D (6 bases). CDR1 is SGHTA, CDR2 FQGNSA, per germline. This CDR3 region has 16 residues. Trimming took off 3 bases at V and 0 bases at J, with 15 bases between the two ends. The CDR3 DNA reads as TGTGCCAGCAGCTTCCGACCGGGACACTACTCCTACGAGCAGTACTTC. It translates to CASSFRPGHYSYEQYF. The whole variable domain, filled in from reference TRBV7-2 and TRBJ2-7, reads GAGVSQSPSNKVTEKGKDVELRCDPISGHTALYWYRQSLGQGLEFLIYFQGNSAPDKSGLPSDRFSAERTGGSVSTLTIQRTQQEDSAVYLCASSFRPGHYSYEQYFGPGTRLTVT.

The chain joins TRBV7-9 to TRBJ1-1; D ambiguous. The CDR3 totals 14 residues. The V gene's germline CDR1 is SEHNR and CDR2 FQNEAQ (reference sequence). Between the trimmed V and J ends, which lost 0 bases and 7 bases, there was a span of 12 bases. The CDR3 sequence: CASSLAGLGYEAFF. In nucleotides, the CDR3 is TGTGCCAGCAGCTTAGCGGGCCTCGGGTATGAAGCTTTCTTT.

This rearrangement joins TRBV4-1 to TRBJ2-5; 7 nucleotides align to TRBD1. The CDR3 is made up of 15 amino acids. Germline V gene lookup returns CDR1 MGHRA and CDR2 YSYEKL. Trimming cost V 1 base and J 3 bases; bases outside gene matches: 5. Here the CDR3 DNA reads TGCGCCAGCAGCCAAGGGGGCGACAGGGAAGAGACCCAGTACTTC. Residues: CASSQGGDREETQYF.

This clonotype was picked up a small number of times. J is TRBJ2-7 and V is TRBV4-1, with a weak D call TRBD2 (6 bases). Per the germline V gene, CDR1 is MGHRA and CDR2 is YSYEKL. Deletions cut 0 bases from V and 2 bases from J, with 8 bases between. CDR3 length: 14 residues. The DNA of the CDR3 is TGCGCCAGCAGCCAAGACACGGGGGCCTACGAGCAGTACTTC. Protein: CASSQDTGAYEQYF.

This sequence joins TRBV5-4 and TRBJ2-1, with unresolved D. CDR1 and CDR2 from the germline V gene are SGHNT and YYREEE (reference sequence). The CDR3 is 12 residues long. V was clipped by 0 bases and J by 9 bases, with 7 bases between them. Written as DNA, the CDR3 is TGTGCCAGCAGCTTGGGGCGTGGTGAGCAGTTCTTC. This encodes CASSLGRGEQFF.

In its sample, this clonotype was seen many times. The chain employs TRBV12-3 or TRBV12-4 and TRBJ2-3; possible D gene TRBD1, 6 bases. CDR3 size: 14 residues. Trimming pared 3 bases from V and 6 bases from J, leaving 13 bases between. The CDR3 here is CASSFAVGADTQYF. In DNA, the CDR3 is TGTGCCAGCAGTTTCGCGGTGGGGGCCGATACGCAGTATTTT.

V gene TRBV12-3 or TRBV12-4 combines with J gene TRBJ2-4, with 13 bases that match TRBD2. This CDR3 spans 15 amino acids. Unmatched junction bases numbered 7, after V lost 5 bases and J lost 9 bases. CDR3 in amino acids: CASSPGLAGATIQYF. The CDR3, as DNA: TGTGCCAGCAGTCCCGGACTAGCGGGGGCGACCATTCAGTACTTC.

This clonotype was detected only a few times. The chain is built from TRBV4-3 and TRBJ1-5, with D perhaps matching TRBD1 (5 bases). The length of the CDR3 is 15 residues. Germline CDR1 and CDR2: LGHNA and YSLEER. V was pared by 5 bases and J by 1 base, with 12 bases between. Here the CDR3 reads CASSLDRDSNQPQHF. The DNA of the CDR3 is TGCGCCAGCAGCTTAGACCGGGACAGCAATCAGCCCCAGCATTTT.

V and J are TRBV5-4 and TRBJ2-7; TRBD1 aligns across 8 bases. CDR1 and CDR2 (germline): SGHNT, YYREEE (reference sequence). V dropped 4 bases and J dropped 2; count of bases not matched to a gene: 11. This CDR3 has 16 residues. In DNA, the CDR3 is TGTGCCAGCAGCCCAACCTCCGGACAGGGAGCCTACGAGCAGTACTTC. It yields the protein CASSPTSGQGAYEQYF. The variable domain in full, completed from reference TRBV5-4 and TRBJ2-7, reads ETGVTQSPTHLIKTRGQQVTLRCSSQSGHNTVSWYQQALGQGPQFIFQYYREEENGRGNFPPRFSGLQFPNYSSELNVNALELDDSALYLCASSPTSGQGAYEQYFGPGTRLTVT.

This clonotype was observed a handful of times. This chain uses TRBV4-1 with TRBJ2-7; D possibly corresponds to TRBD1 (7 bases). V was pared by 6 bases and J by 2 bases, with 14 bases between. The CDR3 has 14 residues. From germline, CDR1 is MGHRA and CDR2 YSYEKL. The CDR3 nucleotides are TGCGCCAGCAGTAAAGGGGGCGGGACCTACGAGCAGTACTTC. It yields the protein CASSKGGGTYEQYF.